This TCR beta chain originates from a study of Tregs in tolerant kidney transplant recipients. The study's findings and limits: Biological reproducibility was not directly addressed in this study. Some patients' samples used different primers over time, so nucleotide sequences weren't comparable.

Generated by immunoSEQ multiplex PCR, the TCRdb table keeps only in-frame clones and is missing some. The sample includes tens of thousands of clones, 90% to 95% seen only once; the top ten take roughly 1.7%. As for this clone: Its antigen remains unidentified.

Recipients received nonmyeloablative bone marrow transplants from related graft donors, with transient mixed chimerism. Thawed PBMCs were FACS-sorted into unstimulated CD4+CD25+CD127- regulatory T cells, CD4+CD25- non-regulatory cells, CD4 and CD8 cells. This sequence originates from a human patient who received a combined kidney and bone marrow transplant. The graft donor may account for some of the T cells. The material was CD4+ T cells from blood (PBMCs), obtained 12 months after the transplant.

CDR3 region: CASSVQFGQLNTEAFF. The CDR3 nucleotides read TGTGCCAGCAGCGTTCAATTCGGACAGCTGAACACTGAAGCTTTCTTT. The rearrangement uses TRBV7-2 and TRBJ1-1, with D possibly TRBD1 on 6 matching bases. The CDR3 totals 16 residues. Between the trimmed V and J ends, which lost 5 bases and 0 bases, there was a span of 16 bases. Germline V lookup: CDR1 SGHTA, CDR2 FQGNSA.